This T cell receptor (beta chain) emerged from a study of T cells in localized non-small cell lung cancer. The V end lost 0 bases, the J end lost 5 bases, and 9 bases lay between the germline ends. Germline V gives CDR1 SGHRS, CDR2 YFSETQ. This CDR3 contains 15 residues. Data came from immunoSEQ multiplex PCR; TCRdb stores just in-frame clones and leaves some out. The repertoire holds 30,000 or so clones, with roughly 90% as singletons. Study-level results: Out of the top 100 tumor clones, a median approximately 57 were seen in adjacent lung. It was uninvolved adjacent lung that showed the highest T cell clonality, exceeding tumor. The tumor had only one region sequenced, so heterogeneity remains possible.

As concerns this clone: Its antigen is not known.

V and J are TRBV5-1 and TRBJ1-6; D remains unclear. This sequence originates from a woman aged 40-70 years with stage III lung adenocarcinoma. The sample here was peripheral blood mononuclear cells, taken before any cancer treatment. The CDR3 protein is CASSLGQSNNSPLHF. For the CDR3, the DNA is TGCGCCAGCAGCTTGGGGCAGTCCAATAATTCACCCCTCCACTTT.